These 21 T cell receptor beta chains came from one sample sequenced in a study. A single record per CDR3 protein comes from TCRdb applying MiXCR to the 5' RACE reads. The data contain 8,600 or so distinct CDR3 sequences, 45% to 70% of them singletons. The sorted Tregs were CD4+CD25+CD127-/low cells. Sequencing used Tregs sorted from a lymph node. The receptors stem from a female donor with breast cancer.

V and J are TRBV30 and TRBJ2-7; D call uncertain. Deletions cut 0 bases from V and 3 bases from J, with 6 bases between. Looked up from germline, CDR1 is GTSNPN and CDR2 is SVGIG (reference sequence). The CDR3 is made up of 12 amino acids. The CDR3 loop reads CAWSVTRYEQYF. The CDR3 coding sequence is TGTGCCTGGAGTGTAACCCGCTACGAGCAGTACTTC.

The J gene is TRBJ1-5, the V gene TRBV20-1; possibly TRBD1 for D (5 bases). The CDR3 runs 13 residues. CDR1 is DFQATT and CDR2 is SNEGSKA in the germline V gene (reference sequence). V lost 1 base to trimming and J lost 5 bases, with 9 bases between them. CDR3 nucleotide sequence: TGCAGTGCTAGAGGGCCAGGGCATCAGCCCCAGCATTTT. As protein: CSARGPGHQPQHF.

This chain connects TRBV6-1 to TRBJ1-5; D gene ambiguous. CDR1 and CDR2 from the germline V gene are MNHNS and SASEGT. Trimming took 2 bases from V and 2 from J, leaving 10 bases between them. The CDR3 spans 15 residues. The DNA for the CDR3 is TGTGCCAGCAGTGAATCCACCTTTGGCAATCAGCCCCAGCATTTT. Its translation is CASSESTFGNQPQHF.

The chain combines TRBV7-4 with TRBJ2-3; possibly TRBD2 for D (5 bases). Trimming cost V 8 bases and J 0 bases, with 12 bases left between them. From germline, CDR1 is SGHVT and CDR2 SQSDAQ. The CDR3 loop spans 14 amino acids. CDR3 sequence (DNA): TGTGCCAGCCCACTGCGGGCTAGCACAGATACGCAGTATTTT. It codes for CASPLRASTDTQYF. Using reference TRBV7-4 and TRBJ2-3 for the parts outside the CDR3, the full variable domain is GAGVSQSPRYKVAKRGRDVALRCDSISGHVTLYWYRQTLGQGSEVLTYSQSDAQRDKSGRPSGRFSAERPERSVSTLKIQRTEQGDSAVYLCASPLRASTDTQYFGPGTRLTVL.

In this sample, this clonotype turned up once. The rearrangement links TRBV4-1 to TRBJ2-1; 16 nucleotides line up with TRBD2. V was clipped by 3 bases and J by 5 bases; unmatched bases: 10. CDR1 MGHRA and CDR2 YSYEKL come from the germline V gene. The CDR3 has 19 amino acids. The CDR3 reads CASSHPGLAGGPQNNEQFF. The CDR3 bases are TGCGCCAGCAGCCACCCGGGACTAGCGGGAGGGCCTCAGAACAATGAGCAGTTCTTC.

This chain connects TRBV7-3 to TRBJ2-7; 8 bases fit TRBD2. The J segment lost 3 bases and the V segment lost 10 bases, leaving 5 bases of the junction unmatched. Germline V gene lookup returns CDR1 SGHTA and CDR2 FQGTGA. This CDR3 region has 12 residues. The CDR3 DNA sequence: TGTGCCAAAACCGGGACTAGCTACGAGCAGTACTTC. This translates into CAKTGTSYEQYF.

This chain connects TRBV5-6 to TRBJ2-6; 7 bases fit TRBD1. The germline V gene has CDR1 SGHDT and CDR2 YYEEEE. After removal of 2 bases from V and 2 bases from J, the junction contained 1 base not matched to a gene. The CDR3 has 15 residues. CDR3 loop: CASSFTGAGANVLTF. The DNA for the CDR3 is TGTGCCAGCAGCTTTACAGGGGCTGGGGCCAACGTCCTGACTTTC. The whole variable domain, filled in from reference TRBV5-6 and TRBJ2-6, reads DAGVTQSPTHLIKTRGQQVTLRCSPKSGHDTVSWYQQALGQGPQFIFQYYEEEERQRGNFPDRFSGHQFPNYSSELNVNALLLGDSALYLCASSFTGAGANVLTFGAGSRLTVL.

This chain joins TRBV28 and TRBJ2-3; the match to TRBD2 covers 8 bases. This CDR3 spans 14 amino acids. Germline V lookup: CDR1 MDHEN, CDR2 SYDVKM. Losses at the gene ends were 6 bases for V and 6 bases for J; bases not matched to a gene: 8. The CDR3 region is CASRVALAGDTQYF. Written as DNA, the CDR3 is TGTGCCAGCAGGGTAGCGTTAGCGGGGGATACGCAGTATTTT.

The V gene is TRBV25-1, the J gene TRBJ1-1; 7 bases are a match to TRBD1. This CDR3 contains 14 residues. The ends lost 5 bases at V and 4 bases at J; junction bases unmatched: 7. CDR1 and CDR2 from the germline V gene are MGHDK and SYGVNS. Written as DNA, the CDR3 is TGTGCCAGCAGTAGCATGGGACAGTTCACTGAAGCTTTCTTT. Protein: CASSSMGQFTEAFF.

Remarks on this clonotype: One junction end does not reproduce the germline sequence, and a read error may be involved. This chain links TRBV20-1 with TRBJ2-3; 8 nucleotides align to TRBD2. This CDR3 contains 15 residues. From germline, CDR1 is DFQATT and CDR2 SNEGSKA (reference sequence). The CDR3 reads CSAGERETDTDTQYF. In DNA, the CDR3 is TGCAGTGCTGGAGAGCGGGAGACTGACACAGATACGCAGTATTTT.

V gene TRBV10-3 combines with J gene TRBJ2-5; the D call may be TRBD1 or TRBD2 (5 bases each). Germline loops: CDR1 ENHRY, CDR2 SYGVKD. The ends were cut back, 3 bases at V and 4 bases at J, with 9 bases in the middle. This CDR3 contains 13 residues. CDR3: CAISDHGGETQYF. In DNA, the CDR3 is TGTGCCATCAGTGACCATGGGGGAGAGACCCAGTACTTC.

The V gene is TRBV9, the J gene TRBJ1-2, with D perhaps TRBD1 (5 bases). The V end was cut by 0 bases, the J end by 3 bases, with 9 bases between. The CDR3 covers 14 residues. Per the germline V gene, CDR1 is SGDLS and CDR2 is YYNGEE. The CDR3 region has the DNA TGTGCCAGCAGCGTAGCGAGCAGGGACTATGGCTACACCTTC. Translating it yields CASSVASRDYGYTF.

The J gene is TRBJ2-1, the V gene TRBV4-2; TRBD2 aligns across 13 bases. V was pared by 5 bases and J by 8 bases, with 9 bases of the junction left unmatched. This CDR3 spans 16 amino acids. CDR1 and CDR2 (germline): LGHNA, YNFKEQ. CDR3 loop: CASSYGTSGKPHEQFF. The CDR3 DNA reads TGTGCCAGCAGCTACGGGACTAGCGGGAAACCCCATGAGCAGTTCTTC.

The V gene is TRBV12-3 or TRBV12-4, the J gene TRBJ1-5; D is perhaps TRBD1 (6 bases). This CDR3 has 18 amino acids. Between the trimmed V and J ends, which lost 3 bases and 0 bases, there was a span of 18 bases. CDR3 sequence: CASSFFVGGGHSNQPQHF. DNA for the CDR3: TGTGCCAGCAGTTTCTTCGTGGGTGGGGGCCATAGCAATCAGCCCCAGCATTTT.

V and J are TRBV5-5 and TRBJ2-1, with 9 bases lining up with TRBD1. The CDR3 consists of 14 residues. V shed 4 bases, J shed 7 bases, and the junction held 6 bases outside the gene matches. CDR1 is SGHKS and CDR2 is YYEKEE in the germline V gene (reference sequence). The CDR3 DNA reads TGTGCCAGCAGCCGTCCCGGGACAGGGAATGAGCAGTTCTTC. Residues: CASSRPGTGNEQFF. Filled out from reference TRBV5-5 and TRBJ2-1, the complete variable domain reads DAGVTQSPTHLIKTRGQQVTLRCSPISGHKSVSWYQQVLGQGPQFIFQYYEKEERGRGNFPDRFSARQFPNYSSELNVNALLLGDSALYLCASSRPGTGNEQFFGPGTRLTVL.

For the CDR3, the DNA is TGTGCCAGCAGACCTGTGGGGAACACTGAAGCTTTCTTT. This gives the protein CASRPVGNTEAFF. This chain joins TRBV9 and TRBJ1-1; D unresolved. This CDR3 contains 13 residues. V dropped 5 bases and J dropped 1 base, with 9 bases sitting between them. Germline loops: CDR1 SGDLS, CDR2 YYNGEE. Variable domain in full (rest from reference TRBV9 and TRBJ1-1): DSGVTQTPKHLITATGQRVTLRCSPRSGDLSVYWYQQSLDQGLQFLIQYYNGEERAKGNILERFSAQQFPDLHSELNLSSLELGDSALYFCASRPVGNTEAFFGQGTRLTVV.

The chain is built from TRBV5-1 and TRBJ1-2, with TRBD1 identical over 12 bases. The ends lost 4 bases at V and 4 bases at J; junction bases unmatched: 11. In germline, CDR1 is SGHRS, CDR2 YFSETQ. The CDR3 runs 17 residues. This chain's CDR3 is CASSLGTGGGWSYGYTF. In DNA form, the CDR3 reads TGCGCCAGCAGCCTCGGGACAGGGGGCGGGTGGAGCTATGGCTACACCTTC. Full variable domain (rest looked up from reference TRBV5-1 and TRBJ1-2): KAGVTQTPRYLIKTRGQQVTLSCSPISGHRSVSWYQQTPGQGLQFLFEYFSETQRNKGNFPGRFSGRQFSNSRSEMNVSTLELGDSALYLCASSLGTGGGWSYGYTFGSGTRLTVV.

The CDR3 reads CASSPSGTSFSQQFF. CDR3 sequence (DNA): TGCGCCAGCAGCCCGTCCGGGACTAGCTTTTCTCAGCAGTTCTTC. J is TRBJ2-1 and V is TRBV4-3; 9 bases are a match to TRBD2. Per germline, CDR1 LGHNA and CDR2 YSLEER. The CDR3 loop spans 15 amino acids. The trim removed 4 bases at V and 11 bases at J, leaving 12 bases unmatched.

The rearrangement uses TRBV20-1 and TRBJ2-5; D not resolved. Germline CDR1 is DFQATT and CDR2 is SNEGSKA (reference sequence). V shed 8 bases and J shed 5 bases, with 9 bases lying between them. This CDR3 is built from 10 residues. The CDR3 spells CSIPKETQYF. In DNA form, the CDR3 reads TGCAGTATTCCTAAGGAGACCCAGTACTTC.

Only a few counts were recorded for this clonotype. The chain uses TRBV7-6 and TRBJ2-6; D not resolved. The germline V gene has CDR1 SGHVS and CDR2 FNYEAQ. This CDR3 contains 16 residues. Trimming took off 1 base at V and 0 bases at J, with 7 bases between the two ends. The CDR3: CASSLGSLSGANVLTF. CDR3 DNA sequence: TGTGCCAGCAGCTTAGGCTCCCTCTCTGGGGCCAACGTCCTGACTTTC.

This clonotype showed up just once. The rearrangement uses TRBV9 and TRBJ2-3; D is ambiguous. The CDR3 has 13 residues. The V gene's germline CDR1 is SGDLS and CDR2 YYNGEE. V lost 1 base to trimming and J lost 2 bases, with 5 bases between them. Written as DNA, the CDR3 is TGTGCCAGCAGCGTACAGATCACAGATACGCAGTATTTT. Amino acids: CASSVQITDTQYF.